These T cell receptor beta chains were read from a single sample in a study of control samples from healthy donors and cancer patients. Sequencing was performed with immunoSEQ multiplex PCR; in TCRdb, only in-frame clones are kept and a portion is missing. The sample yields just over 80,000 clones, approximately 89% seen once. The sample comprised blood. The receptors were sampled from a man over 45 in good health. Both conserved end residues are part of each CDR3.

V gene: TRBV5-1; CDR3 length: 15; J gene: TRBJ1-2; CDR3 protein: CASSLDGTLSYGYTF
V gene: TRBV15; CDR3 length: 21; J gene: TRBJ2-2; CDR3 protein: CATSSSSPGTGMGEPPGKLFF
V gene: TRBV10-3; CDR3 length: 15; J gene: TRBJ1-2; CDR3 protein: CAIRTPRQTNYGYTF
V gene: TRBV19; CDR3 length: 16; J gene: TRBJ1-5; CDR3 protein: CASTPPTLWGNQPQHF
V gene: TRBV29-1; CDR3 length: 13; J gene: TRBJ1-1; CDR3 protein: CSVKPREYTEAFF
V gene: TRBV19; CDR3 length: 14; J gene: TRBJ1-3; CDR3 protein: CASSIPGRSNTIYF
V gene: TRBV18; CDR3 length: 13; J gene: TRBJ2-7; CDR3 protein: CASSRDRSYEQYF
V gene: TRBV24-1; CDR3 length: 13; J gene: TRBJ2-2; CDR3 protein: CATSDSHGEELFF
V gene: TRBV6-2/TRBV6-3; CDR3 length: 15; J gene: TRBJ1-1; CDR3 protein: CASSPEGRSVDEAFF
V gene: TRBV6-2/TRBV6-3; CDR3 length: 13; J gene: TRBJ2-1; CDR3 protein: CASIPAGYNEQFF
V gene: TRBV2; CDR3 length: 14; J gene: TRBJ1-2; CDR3 protein: CASSVGPFNYGYTF
V gene: TRBV5-1; CDR3 length: 16; J gene: TRBJ1-1; CDR3 protein: CASSLARDSSNTEAFF
V gene: TRBV3-1/TRBV3-2; CDR3 length: 15; J gene: TRBJ1-1; CDR3 protein: CASRARGWGNTEAFF
V gene: TRBV5-1; CDR3 length: 14; J gene: TRBJ2-5; CDR3 protein: CASSFKDGKETQYF
V gene: TRBV14; CDR3 length: 14; J gene: TRBJ2-7; CDR3 protein: CASSQGPSSYEQYF
V gene: TRBV5-1; CDR3 length: 15; J gene: TRBJ1-1; CDR3 protein: CASSSADRGRTEAFF
V gene: TRBV2; CDR3 length: 14; J gene: TRBJ2-1; CDR3 protein: CASSDFSTYNEQFF
V gene: TRBV5-8; CDR3 length: 17; J gene: TRBJ2-1; CDR3 protein: CASSYPVEGLFRNEQFF
V gene: TRBV3-1/TRBV3-2; CDR3 length: 15; J gene: TRBJ2-5; CDR3 protein: CASSQEPGLTETQYF
V gene: TRBV12-3/TRBV12-4; CDR3 length: 10; J gene: TRBJ1-2; CDR3 protein: CATHNDGYTF
V gene: TRBV9; CDR3 length: 15; J gene: TRBJ1-4; CDR3 protein: CASSRRGERNEKLFF
V gene: TRBV13; CDR3 length: 14; J gene: TRBJ1-6; CDR3 protein: CASSLGFLNSPLHF
V gene: TRBV11-2; CDR3 length: 15; J gene: TRBJ2-3; CDR3 protein: CASSPRSGGTDTQYF
V gene: TRBV5-1; CDR3 length: 17; J gene: TRBJ1-1; CDR3 protein: CASSLVVAGVGNTEAFF
V gene: TRBV9; CDR3 length: 15; J gene: TRBJ2-1; CDR3 protein: CASSVVAGGPGEQFF
V gene: TRBV15; CDR3 length: 14; J gene: TRBJ1-2; CDR3 protein: CATSRDGGSYGYTF
V gene: TRBV19; CDR3 length: 16; J gene: TRBJ1-5; CDR3 protein: CASSISGTGARQPQHF
V gene: TRBV5-5; CDR3 length: 13; J gene: TRBJ1-2; CDR3 protein: CASSRRTDYGYTF
V gene: TRBV28; CDR3 length: 13; J gene: TRBJ2-2; CDR3 protein: CASMRGGAGELFF
V gene: TRBV5-1; CDR3 length: 13; J gene: TRBJ1-1; CDR3 protein: CASSLGVNTEAFF
V gene: TRBV27; CDR3 length: 16; J gene: TRBJ1-5; CDR3 protein: CASSRTGSGSNQPQHF
V gene: TRBV10-3; CDR3 length: 15; J gene: TRBJ1-2; CDR3 protein: CAISSKLGTTDGYTF
V gene: TRBV5-6; CDR3 length: 13; J gene: TRBJ1-4; CDR3 protein: CASSQSTPERLFF
V gene: TRBV7-9; CDR3 length: 15; J gene: TRBJ2-1; CDR3 protein: CASSRGPGGDNEQFF
V gene: TRBV4-1; CDR3 length: 14; J gene: TRBJ2-4; CDR3 protein: CASSQVVVKNIQYF
V gene: TRBV2; CDR3 length: 17; J gene: TRBJ2-3; CDR3 protein: CASKSLAGGVATDTQYF
V gene: TRBV27; CDR3 length: 15; J gene: TRBJ2-3; CDR3 protein: CASSSYKTFTDTQYF
V gene: TRBV5-6; CDR3 length: 15; J gene: TRBJ1-3; CDR3 protein: CASSLFQGIENTIYF
V gene: TRBV9; CDR3 length: 20; J gene: TRBJ1-3; CDR3 protein: CASSVTSLGGLAYSGNTIYF
V gene: TRBV7-3; CDR3 length: 13; J gene: TRBJ1-2; CDR3 protein: CASSFTGESGYTF
V gene: TRBV10-3; CDR3 length: 11; J gene: TRBJ2-3; CDR3 protein: CAIGYTDTQYF
V gene: TRBV6-6; CDR3 length: 13; J gene: TRBJ1-1; CDR3 protein: CASSYRGEAEAFF
V gene: TRBV18; CDR3 length: 15; J gene: TRBJ1-5; CDR3 protein: CASSPFTGGDQPQHF
V gene: TRBV3-1/TRBV3-2; CDR3 length: 14; J gene: TRBJ1-1; CDR3 protein: CASSQPQGNTEAFF
V gene: TRBV2; CDR3 length: 11; J gene: TRBJ2-5; CDR3 protein: CANGPQETQYF
V gene: TRBV27; CDR3 length: 16; J gene: TRBJ1-1; CDR3 protein: CASSKSQGIVNTEAFF
V gene: TRBV15; CDR3 length: 13; J gene: TRBJ1-2; CDR3 protein: CATSGETGRSYTF
V gene: TRBV10-3; CDR3 length: 14; J gene: TRBJ1-3; CDR3 protein: CAIRGSLSGNTIYF
V gene: TRBV19; CDR3 length: 16; J gene: TRBJ1-5; CDR3 protein: CASSPRTGQGNQPQHF
V gene: TRBV27; CDR3 length: 15; J gene: TRBJ1-3; CDR3 protein: CASSSTGLLKNTIYF
V gene: TRBV27; CDR3 length: 9; J gene: TRBJ1-3; CDR3 protein: CAPGNTIYF